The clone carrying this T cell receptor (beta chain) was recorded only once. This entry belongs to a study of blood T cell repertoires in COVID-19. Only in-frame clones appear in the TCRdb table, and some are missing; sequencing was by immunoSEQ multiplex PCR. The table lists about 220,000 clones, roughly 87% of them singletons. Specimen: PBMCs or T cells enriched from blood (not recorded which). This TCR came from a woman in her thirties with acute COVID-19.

This CDR3 is CASALGGNEQFF. CDR3 DNA: TGTGCCAGCGCCCTGGGGGGCAATGAGCAGTTCTTC. The J gene is TRBJ2-1, the V gene TRBV27; D may be TRBD2 (6 bases). In germline, CDR1 is MNHEY, CDR2 SMNVEV (reference sequence). The CDR3 contains 12 residues. Trimming removed 8 bases from V and 6 bases from J, with 11 bases in between.